This TCR beta chain stems from a study of blood T cell repertoires in COVID-19. About the research overall: PBMCs, B-cell-depleted T cells, or T cells provided the cDNA or gDNA that made up the material.

Study processing details: Reference gene primer amplification in the assay estimated nucleated cell counts. Repertoires were generated with immunoSEQ multiplex PCR, while TCRdb's copy carries only in-frame clones and drops some. That table is the source of V, J and clone size, and D and trimming were worked out from the DNA. The table includes about 200,000 clones, just under 85% detected once. Trimming left V 6 bases short and J 8 bases short, with 10 bases between. The CDR3 runs 11 residues. Patients at the Seattle site were enrolled during active infection and followed longitudinally. The sequencing input was peripheral blood. This sequence originates from a man aged 60 to 75 with COVID-19, enrolled during active disease. The chain uses TRBV12-3 or TRBV12-4 and TRBJ1-2; D is ambiguous. The CDR3 coding sequence is TGTGCCAGCAGCTCTGGGCGCGGCTACACCTTC. Its translation is CASSSGRGYTF.